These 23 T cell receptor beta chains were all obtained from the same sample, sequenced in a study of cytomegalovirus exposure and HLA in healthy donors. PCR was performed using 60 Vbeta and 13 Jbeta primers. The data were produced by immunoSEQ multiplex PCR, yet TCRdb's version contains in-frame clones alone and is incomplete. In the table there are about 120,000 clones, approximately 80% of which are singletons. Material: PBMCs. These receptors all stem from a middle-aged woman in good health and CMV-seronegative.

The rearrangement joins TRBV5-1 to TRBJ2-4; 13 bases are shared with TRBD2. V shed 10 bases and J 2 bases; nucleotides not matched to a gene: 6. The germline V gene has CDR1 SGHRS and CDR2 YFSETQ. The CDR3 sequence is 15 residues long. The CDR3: CAGKLAGGPKNIQYF. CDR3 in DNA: TGCGCCGGTAAACTAGCGGGGGGGCCCAAAAACATTCAGTACTTC.

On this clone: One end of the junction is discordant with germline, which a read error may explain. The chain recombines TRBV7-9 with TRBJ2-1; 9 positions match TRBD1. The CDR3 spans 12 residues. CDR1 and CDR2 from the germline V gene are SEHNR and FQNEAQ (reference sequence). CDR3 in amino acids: CSSKDRGLEQFF. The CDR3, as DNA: TGTTCCAGCAAGGACAGGGGTCTTGAGCAGTTCTTC.

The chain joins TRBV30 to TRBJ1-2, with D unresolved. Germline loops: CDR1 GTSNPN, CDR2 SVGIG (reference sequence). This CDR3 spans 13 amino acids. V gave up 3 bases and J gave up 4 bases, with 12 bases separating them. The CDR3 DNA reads TGTGCCTGGAGGGAGAGGGTTTCCTATGGCTACACCTTC. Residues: CAWRERVSYGYTF.

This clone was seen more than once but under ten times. CDR3 protein: CASSAKTGGGEKLFF. The CDR3 nucleotides read TGTGCCAGCAGTGCCAAGACAGGGGGAGGAGAAAAACTGTTTTTT. This chain connects TRBV6-1 to TRBJ1-4, with 9 bases aligning to TRBD1. V shed 4 bases and J 8 bases; nucleotides not matched to a gene: 8. Germline loops: CDR1 MNHNS, CDR2 SASEGT. This CDR3 comprises 15 residues.

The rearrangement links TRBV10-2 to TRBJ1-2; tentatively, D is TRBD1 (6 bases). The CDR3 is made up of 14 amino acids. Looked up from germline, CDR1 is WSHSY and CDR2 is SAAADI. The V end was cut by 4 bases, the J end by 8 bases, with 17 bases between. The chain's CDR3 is CASSGGPLLEGYTF. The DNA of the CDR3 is TGCGCCAGCAGTGGGGGGCCCCTCCTCGAGGGCTACACCTTC.

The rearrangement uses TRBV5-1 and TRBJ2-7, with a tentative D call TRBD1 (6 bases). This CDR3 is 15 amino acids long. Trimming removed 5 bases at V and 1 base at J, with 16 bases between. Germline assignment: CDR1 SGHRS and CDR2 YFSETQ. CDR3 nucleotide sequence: TGCGCCAGCAGTCCCCAGGGGCTCGGTTCCTACGAGCAGTACTTC. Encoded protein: CASSPQGLGSYEQYF.

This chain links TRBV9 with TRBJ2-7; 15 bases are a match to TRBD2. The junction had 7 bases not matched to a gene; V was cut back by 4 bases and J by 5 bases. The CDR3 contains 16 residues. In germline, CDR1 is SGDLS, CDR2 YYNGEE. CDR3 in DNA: TGTGCCAGCAGCCCGAGGACTAGCGGGAGGGCCGACGAGCAGTACTTC. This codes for CASSPRTSGRADEQYF. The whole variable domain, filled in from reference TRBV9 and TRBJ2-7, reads DSGVTQTPKHLITATGQRVTLRCSPRSGDLSVYWYQQSLDQGLQFLIQYYNGEERAKGNILERFSAQQFPDLHSELNLSSLELGDSALYFCASSPRTSGRADEQYFGPGTRLTVT.

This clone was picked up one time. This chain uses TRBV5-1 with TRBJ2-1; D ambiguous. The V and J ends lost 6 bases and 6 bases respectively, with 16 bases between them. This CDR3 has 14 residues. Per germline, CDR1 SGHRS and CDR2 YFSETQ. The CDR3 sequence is CASTTPARPNEQFF. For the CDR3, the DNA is TGCGCCAGCACAACCCCAGCTAGGCCCAATGAGCAGTTCTTC.

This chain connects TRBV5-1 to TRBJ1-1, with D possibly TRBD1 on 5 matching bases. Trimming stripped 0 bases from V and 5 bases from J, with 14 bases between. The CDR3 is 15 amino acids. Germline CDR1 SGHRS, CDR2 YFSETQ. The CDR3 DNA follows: TGCGCCAGCAGCTTGGGGCTGCAGGGTAGGACTGAAGCTTTCTTT. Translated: CASSLGLQGRTEAFF.

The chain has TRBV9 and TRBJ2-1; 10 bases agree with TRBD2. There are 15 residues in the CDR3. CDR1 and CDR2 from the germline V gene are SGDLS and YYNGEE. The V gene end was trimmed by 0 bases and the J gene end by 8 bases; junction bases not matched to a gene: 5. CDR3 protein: CASSVVLAGADEQFF. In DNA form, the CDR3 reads TGTGCCAGCAGCGTAGTGCTAGCGGGAGCAGATGAGCAGTTCTTC.

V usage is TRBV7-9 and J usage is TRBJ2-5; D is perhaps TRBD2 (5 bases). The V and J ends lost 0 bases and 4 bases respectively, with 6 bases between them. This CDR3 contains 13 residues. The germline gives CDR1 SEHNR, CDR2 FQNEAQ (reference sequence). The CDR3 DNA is TGTGCCAGCAGCTTAGCGGGGAGAGAGACCCAGTACTTC. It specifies CASSLAGRETQYF.

The CDR3 region has the DNA TGTGCCAGCAGCTTGGGGGACACCCTCTATGGCTACACCTTC. This gives the protein CASSLGDTLYGYTF. The chain recombines TRBV5-6 with TRBJ1-2; a weak D match, TRBD1 (6 bases). V was cut by 0 bases and J by 4 bases, with 10 bases left in between. Germline CDR1 and CDR2: SGHDT and YYEEEE. The CDR3 consists of 14 residues.

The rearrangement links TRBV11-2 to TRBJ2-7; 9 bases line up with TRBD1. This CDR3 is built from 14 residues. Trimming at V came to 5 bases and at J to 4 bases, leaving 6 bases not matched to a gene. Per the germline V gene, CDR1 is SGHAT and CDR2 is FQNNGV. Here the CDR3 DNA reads TGTGCCAGCAGCCTACAGACAGGGGGATACGAGCAGTACTTC. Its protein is CASSLQTGGYEQYF.

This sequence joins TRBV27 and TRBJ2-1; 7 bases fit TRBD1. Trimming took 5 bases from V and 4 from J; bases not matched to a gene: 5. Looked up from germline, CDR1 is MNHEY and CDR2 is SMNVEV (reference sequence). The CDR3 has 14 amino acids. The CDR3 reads CASSRQGTYNEQFF. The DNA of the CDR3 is TGTGCCAGCAGTCGACAGGGTACTTACAATGAGCAGTTCTTC.

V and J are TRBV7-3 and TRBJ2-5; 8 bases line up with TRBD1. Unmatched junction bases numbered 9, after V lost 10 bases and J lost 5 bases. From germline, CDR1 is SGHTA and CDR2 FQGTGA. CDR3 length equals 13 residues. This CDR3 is CAKLDREWETQYF. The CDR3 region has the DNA TGTGCCAAACTGGACAGGGAATGGGAGACCCAGTACTTC.

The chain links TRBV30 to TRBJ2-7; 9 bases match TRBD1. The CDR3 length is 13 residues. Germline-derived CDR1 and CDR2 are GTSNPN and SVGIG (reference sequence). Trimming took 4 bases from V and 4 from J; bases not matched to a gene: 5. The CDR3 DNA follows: TGTGCCTGGAATCGGGACAGGGTTTACGAGCAGTACTTC. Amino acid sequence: CAWNRDRVYEQYF.

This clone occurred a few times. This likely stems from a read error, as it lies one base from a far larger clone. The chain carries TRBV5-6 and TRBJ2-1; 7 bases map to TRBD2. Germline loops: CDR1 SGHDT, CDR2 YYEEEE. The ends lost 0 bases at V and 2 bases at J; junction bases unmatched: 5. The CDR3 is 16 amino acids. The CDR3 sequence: CASSLGSGYPYNEQFF. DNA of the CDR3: TGTGCCAGCAGCTTGGGTAGCGGGTATCCCTACAATGAGCAGTTCTTC.

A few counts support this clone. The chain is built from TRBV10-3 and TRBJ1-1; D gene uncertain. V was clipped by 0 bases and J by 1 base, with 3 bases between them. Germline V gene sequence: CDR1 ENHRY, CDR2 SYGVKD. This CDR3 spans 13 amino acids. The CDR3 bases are TGTGCCATCAGTGAGTCACAGAACACTGAAGCTTTCTTT. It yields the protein CAISESQNTEAFF.

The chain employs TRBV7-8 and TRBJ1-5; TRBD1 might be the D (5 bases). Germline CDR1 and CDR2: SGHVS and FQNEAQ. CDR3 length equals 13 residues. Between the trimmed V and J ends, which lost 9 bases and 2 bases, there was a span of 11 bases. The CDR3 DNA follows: TGTGCCAGTAGGGGCGTTGGCAATCAGCCCCAGCATTTT. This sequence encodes CASRGVGNQPQHF.

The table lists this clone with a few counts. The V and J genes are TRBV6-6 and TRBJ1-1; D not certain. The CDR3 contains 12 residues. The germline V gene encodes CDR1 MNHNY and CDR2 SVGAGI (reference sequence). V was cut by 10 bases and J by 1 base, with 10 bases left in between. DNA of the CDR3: TGTGCCACCAAGGACTGGAACACTGAAGCTTTCTTT. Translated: CATKDWNTEAFF.

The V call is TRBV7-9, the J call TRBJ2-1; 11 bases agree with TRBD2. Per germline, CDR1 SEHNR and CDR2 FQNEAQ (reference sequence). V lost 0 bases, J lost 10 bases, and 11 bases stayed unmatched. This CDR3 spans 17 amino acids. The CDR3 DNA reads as TGTGCCAGCAGCTTAGCGGGGACTAGCGGAGGAGTCGACGAGCAGTTCTTC. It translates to CASSLAGTSGGVDEQFF.

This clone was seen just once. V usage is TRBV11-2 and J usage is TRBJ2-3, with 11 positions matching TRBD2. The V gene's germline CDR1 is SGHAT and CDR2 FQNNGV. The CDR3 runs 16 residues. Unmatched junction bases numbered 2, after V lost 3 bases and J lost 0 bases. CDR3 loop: CASSLLAGGSTDTQYF. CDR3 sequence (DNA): TGTGCCAGCAGCTTGCTAGCGGGGGGCAGCACAGATACGCAGTATTTT.

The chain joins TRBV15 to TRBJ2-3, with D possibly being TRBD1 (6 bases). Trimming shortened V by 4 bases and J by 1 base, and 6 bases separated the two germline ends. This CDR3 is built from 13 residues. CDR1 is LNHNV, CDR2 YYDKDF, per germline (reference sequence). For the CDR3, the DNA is TGTGCCACCAGCAACAGGGGCACAGATACGCAGTATTTT. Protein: CATSNRGTDTQYF.